Below, 27 T cell receptor beta chains from the same sample are listed, as sequenced in a study of shared clonotypes between healthy human individuals. CD45RO-negative, CCR7-positively selected cells formed the naive CD8 fraction, excluding terminally differentiated effector memory CD45RA+ cells. The protocol was immunoSEQ multiplex PCR, while the TCRdb copy is restricted to in-frame clones and leaves out a portion. The table lists about 2.2 million clones, about 93% of them singletons. The sample taken for sequencing was naive CD8+ T cells from PBMCs. The origin of the receptors is a man between 18 and 29 years old in good health. Some clones in this sample may be carry-over from other donors' samples.

The rearrangement links TRBV5-1 to TRBJ1-5, with 7 bases that match TRBD1. J was trimmed by 0 bases and V by 3 bases; bases with no gene match: 9. Germline loops: CDR1 SGHRS, CDR2 YFSETQ. This CDR3 contains 17 residues. The CDR3 coding sequence is TGCGCCAGCAGCTCTCTACCAGGACAGGATAGCAATCAGCCCCAGCATTTT. Residues: CASSSLPGQDSNQPQHF.

About this clone itself: Other DNA sequences of this sample code for an identical CDR3. The chain links TRBV28 to TRBJ2-3; D is perhaps TRBD2 (5 bases). Per the germline V gene, CDR1 is MDHEN and CDR2 is SYDVKM. Deletions cut 2 bases from V and 3 bases from J, with 6 bases between. This CDR3 comprises 13 residues. The CDR3 coding sequence is TGTGCCAGCAGTTTACGAGGGACAGATACGCAGTATTTT. The encoded protein is CASSLRGTDTQYF.

V is TRBV9 and J is TRBJ2-1; 8 bases map to TRBD2. V shed 4 bases, J shed 8 bases, and the junction held 17 bases outside the gene matches. This CDR3 is 17 amino acids long. CDR1 and CDR2 from the germline V gene are SGDLS and YYNGEE. This CDR3 reads CASSPRGTGTRGDEQFF. The CDR3 DNA reads as TGTGCCAGCAGCCCGCGGGGCACCGGGACTAGGGGGGATGAGCAGTTCTTC.

The chain is built from TRBV27 and TRBJ1-2, with TRBD1 matching 9 bases. The CDR3 consists of 14 residues. V lost 3 bases and J lost 6; bases outside the gene matches: 5. Germline assignment: CDR1 MNHEY and CDR2 SMNVEV (reference sequence). The CDR3 spells CASSFTGGAHGYTF. The CDR3 DNA reads as TGTGCCAGCAGTTTCACAGGGGGCGCGCATGGCTACACCTTC.

V is TRBV13 and J is TRBJ2-1; a possible D gene is TRBD2 (5 bases). Germline CDR1 PRHDT, CDR2 FYEKMQ (reference sequence). CDR3 size: 15 residues. Trimming left V 5 bases short and J 4 bases short, with 15 bases between. Here the CDR3 reads CASSLPVGRYNEQFF. The DNA of the CDR3 is TGTGCCAGCAGCCTCCCGGTGGGGAGATACAATGAGCAGTTCTTC.

Concerning this clone itself: The sample contains more than one DNA sequence encoding this CDR3. This chain connects TRBV27 to TRBJ2-1, with TRBD1 as a possible D gene (5 bases). This CDR3 is 13 amino acids long. The V gene's germline CDR1 is MNHEY and CDR2 SMNVEV (reference sequence). Trimming cost V 8 bases and J 6 bases, with 14 bases left between them. As DNA, the CDR3 is TGTGCCAGCTCCCTGAGCAGGGCCAATGAGCAGTTCTTC. As protein: CASSLSRANEQFF.

V and J are TRBV19 and TRBJ2-7, with a possible D match to TRBD2 (6 bases). Germline values: CDR1 LNHDA, CDR2 SQIVND (reference sequence). The length of the CDR3 is 15 residues. Between the trimmed V and J ends, which lost 2 bases and 7 bases, there was a span of 18 bases. The CDR3 nucleotides read TGTGCCAGTAGTATACTAGGGGCGGGATCTGGGGAGCAGTACTTC. Its protein is CASSILGAGSGEQYF. The full variable domain, completed using reference TRBV19 and TRBJ2-7, is DGGITQSPKYLFRKEGQNVTLSCEQNLNHDAMYWYRQDPGQGLRLIYYSQIVNDFQKGDIAEGYSVSREKKESFPLTVTSAQKNPTAFYLCASSILGAGSGEQYFGPGTRLTVT.

This clone was seen a single time. J is TRBJ2-3 and V is TRBV7-6; D might be TRBD2 (5 bases). Germline assignment: CDR1 SGHVS and CDR2 FNYEAQ. Trimming cost V 5 bases and J 4 bases, with 10 bases left between them. There are 13 residues in the CDR3. The CDR3 nucleotides read TGTGCCAGCAGCGAACTAGTGTCAGATACGCAGTATTTT. Its translation: CASSELVSDTQYF.

The chain is built from TRBV19 and TRBJ2-6; 7 nucleotides match TRBD2. Germline loops: CDR1 LNHDA, CDR2 SQIVND (reference sequence). The CDR3 spans 16 residues. The V gene end was trimmed by 10 bases and the J gene end by 3 bases; junction bases not matched to a gene: 12. CDR3 nucleotide sequence: TGTGCCACTCTCGGGGGGTGGGAGAGTGGGGCCAACGTCCTGACTTTC. The encoded protein is CATLGGWESGANVLTF.

Concerning this clone: This sample includes further DNA sequences coding for the same CDR3. The chain is built from TRBV9 and TRBJ2-7, with TRBD1 identical over 7 bases. Unmatched junction bases numbered 7, after V lost 0 bases and J lost 4 bases. The CDR3 has 15 amino acids. Germline-derived CDR1 and CDR2 are SGDLS and YYNGEE. The CDR3 nucleotides read TGTGCCAGCAGCGTAGGTGGGACAGAGCTATACGAGCAGTACTTC. Amino acids: CASSVGGTELYEQYF.

This sequence joins TRBV9 and TRBJ2-7; possible D gene TRBD1, 6 bases. This CDR3 region has 14 residues. Looked up from germline, CDR1 is SGDLS and CDR2 is YYNGEE. Trimming stripped 4 bases from V and 3 bases from J, with 14 bases between. CDR3: CASSPRDTFYEQYF. CDR3 nucleotide sequence: TGTGCCAGCAGCCCCCGGGACACCTTCTACGAGCAGTACTTC.

V usage is TRBV4-2 and J usage is TRBJ2-7; D is unclear. The CDR3 has 15 amino acids. Germline CDR1 is LGHNA and CDR2 is YNFKEQ. V was trimmed by 0 bases and J by 3 bases, leaving 12 bases between them. This chain's CDR3 is CASSQDPESVYEQYF. The CDR3 DNA follows: TGTGCCAGCAGCCAAGATCCGGAGAGCGTCTACGAGCAGTACTTC.

About this clone: Other DNA sequences from this sample encode an identical CDR3 as well. This CDR3 reads CASSQTENTGELFF. In nucleotides, the CDR3 is TGTGCCAGCAGTCAGACAGAGAACACCGGGGAGCTGTTTTTT. V and J are TRBV2 and TRBJ2-2, with a weak D call TRBD1 (5 bases). Between the trimmed V and J ends, which lost 5 bases and 1 base, there was a span of 8 bases. CDR3 length: 14 amino acids. Germline CDR1 reads SNHLY; CDR2 reads FYNNEI.

For this clone: Additional DNA sequences in this sample encode the identical CDR3. The chain is built from TRBV2 and TRBJ1-1, with 9 positions matching TRBD1. The CDR3 is 13 residues long. V was clipped by 6 bases and J by 4 bases; unmatched bases: 3. Germline V gene sequence: CDR1 SNHLY, CDR2 FYNNEI. The CDR3 spells CASSSTGGTEAFF. The CDR3 DNA reads TGTGCCAGCAGCTCGACAGGGGGCACTGAAGCTTTCTTT.

The chain has TRBV10-1 and TRBJ2-7; TRBD1 might be the D (5 bases). The V gene's germline CDR1 is WNHNN and CDR2 SYGVQD (reference sequence). This CDR3 has 15 residues. Trimming pared 2 bases from V and 1 base from J, leaving 12 bases between. CDR3 region: CASSERQGWSYEQYF. The CDR3 bases are TGCGCCAGCAGTGAGCGTCAGGGTTGGTCCTACGAGCAGTACTTC.

The chain uses TRBV4-3 and TRBJ2-7; 10 nucleotides align to TRBD2. Germline V gene sequence: CDR1 LGHNA, CDR2 YSLEER. V shed 2 bases, J shed 5 bases, and the junction held 6 bases outside the gene matches. CDR3 length: 15 residues. The CDR3 region has the DNA TGCGCCAGCAGCCAAAACATGGGACTAGCGAACGAGCAGTACTTC. Protein product: CASSQNMGLANEQYF.

The rearrangement uses TRBV28 and TRBJ2-2, with D perhaps given as TRBD1 or TRBD2 (6 bases each). The germline V gene has CDR1 MDHEN and CDR2 SYDVKM. CDR3 length: 16 amino acids. V lost 5 bases to trimming and J lost 6 bases, with 19 bases between them. The CDR3 protein is CASSPRGLYLAGELFF. As DNA, the CDR3 is TGTGCCAGCAGTCCTCGGGGGCTTTATTTGGCCGGGGAGCTGTTTTTT.

This clone came up once. The V gene is TRBV5-4, the J gene TRBJ2-2; 8 bases line up with TRBD1. The junction had 5 bases not matched to a gene; V was cut back by 1 base and J by 3 bases. Germline V gene sequence: CDR1 SGHNT, CDR2 YYREEE (reference sequence). CDR3 length equals 16 residues. The CDR3 loop is CASSLPGQGYTGELFF. CDR3 DNA sequence: TGTGCCAGCAGCTTGCCCGGACAGGGATACACCGGGGAGCTGTTTTTT.

Worth noting for this clone: Distinct nucleotide sequences in the sample also encode this CDR3. V usage is TRBV27 and J usage is TRBJ2-3, with 11 bases matching TRBD2. In germline, CDR1 is MNHEY, CDR2 SMNVEV (reference sequence). Unmatched junction bases numbered 4, after V lost 2 bases and J lost 0 bases. This CDR3 has 17 residues. Here the CDR3 reads CASSLLGTSGSTDTQYF. Written as DNA, the CDR3 is TGTGCCAGCAGTTTACTGGGGACTAGCGGTAGCACAGATACGCAGTATTTT.

The chain recombines TRBV7-9 with TRBJ2-7; 8 positions agree with TRBD1. The germline V gene encodes CDR1 SEHNR and CDR2 FQNEAQ (reference sequence). V trimming: 0 bases; J trimming: 4 bases; junction bases outside the gene matches: 5. The CDR3 contains 15 residues. The CDR3 loop is CASSLASDRAYEQYF. In nucleotides, the CDR3 is TGTGCCAGCAGCTTAGCTTCGGACAGGGCTTACGAGCAGTACTTC.

The chain employs TRBV7-2 and TRBJ2-1; D is unresolved. Germline V gives CDR1 SGHTA, CDR2 FQGNSA. V dropped 5 bases and J dropped 2 bases, with 16 bases sitting between them. This CDR3 comprises 16 residues. The CDR3 DNA sequence: TGTGCCAGCAGCGAGGCACTTCTCGTCGCCTACAATGAGCAGTTCTTC. Translated, it gives CASSEALLVAYNEQFF.

This chain connects TRBV28 to TRBJ1-1; D is unclear. The germline gives CDR1 MDHEN, CDR2 SYDVKM. Trimming pared 7 bases from V and 0 bases from J, leaving 15 bases between. This CDR3 has 15 amino acids. The CDR3 nucleotides read TGTGCCAGCATACAAGATACGGGATTGAACACTGAAGCTTTCTTT. This sequence encodes CASIQDTGLNTEAFF. The variable domain in full, with the rest retrieved from reference TRBV28 and TRBJ1-1, is DVKVTQSSRYLVKRTGEKVFLECVQDMDHENMFWYRQDPGLGLRLIYFSYDVKMKEKGDIPEGYSVSREKKERFSLILESASTNQTSMYLCASIQDTGLNTEAFFGQGTRLTVV.

The chain couples TRBV6-1 to TRBJ1-5; the D gene is possibly TRBD1 (6 bases). The CDR3 spans 19 residues. Germline V gene data show CDR1 as MNHNS and CDR2 as SASEGT. The V end lost 3 bases, the J end lost 1 base, and 22 bases lay between the germline ends. Written as DNA, the CDR3 is TGTGCCAGCAGTGAGATCATCGTACAGGGCCTAAGGAGCAATCAGCCCCAGCATTTT. Its translation: CASSEIIVQGLRSNQPQHF.

The chain has TRBV10-1 and TRBJ2-7; D is ambiguous. V lost 2 bases, J lost 0 bases, and 11 bases lay in between. The CDR3 length is 15 residues. The germline gives CDR1 WNHNN, CDR2 SYGVQD (reference sequence). The CDR3 DNA reads as TGCGCCAGCAGTGAGCACACCAGGAGCTCCTACGAGCAGTACTTC. It specifies CASSEHTRSSYEQYF.

The CDR3 is CASSPRTGTQPQHF. The CDR3 DNA follows: TGTGCCAGCAGTCCCAGGACAGGGACTCAGCCCCAGCATTTT. The chain employs TRBV28 and TRBJ1-5, with 8 bases identical to TRBD1. V was pared by 5 bases and J by 6 bases, with 6 bases of the junction left unmatched. The CDR3 is 14 amino acids. Germline CDR1 reads MDHEN; CDR2 reads SYDVKM.

The V and J genes are TRBV11-2 and TRBJ1-1; 9 nucleotides match TRBD1. V dropped 5 bases and J dropped 0; count of bases not matched to a gene: 7. CDR3 length equals 16 residues. CDR1 and CDR2 from the germline V gene are SGHAT and FQNNGV. CDR3 coding DNA: TGTGCCAGCAGCCCTAGTACAGGGGGCATGAACACTGAAGCTTTCTTT. This translates into CASSPSTGGMNTEAFF.

V is TRBV19 and J is TRBJ2-7; 9 bases match TRBD1. Germline CDR1 reads LNHDA; CDR2 reads SQIVND (reference sequence). V was pared by 9 bases and J by 5 bases, with 11 bases of the junction left unmatched. CDR3 size: 14 residues. CDR3 loop: CASSLRDRVNEQYF. The CDR3 region has the DNA TGTGCCAGCAGTCTCCGGGACAGGGTCAACGAGCAGTACTTC. Full variable domain (rest looked up from reference TRBV19 and TRBJ2-7): DGGITQSPKYLFRKEGQNVTLSCEQNLNHDAMYWYRQDPGQGLRLIYYSQIVNDFQKGDIAEGYSVSREKKESFPLTVTSAQKNPTAFYLCASSLRDRVNEQYFGPGTRLTVT.